The entry that follows covers one T cell receptor beta chain sequence. Source study methods: From reference gene primer amplification, estimates of nucleated cell counts were derived. Measured with immunoSEQ multiplex PCR; TCRdb has only the in-frame clones, and not every one. V and J calls and clone size are given by that table; D and trimming were obtained from the DNA. The data hold approximately 130,000 clones, with more than 70% observed a single time. The data were obtained in a study of blood T cell repertoires in COVID-19. Study-level information: T cells, B-cell-depleted T cells, or PBMCs supplied cDNA or gDNA.

The sequence was obtained from a human donor in a cohort sampled during active COVID-19. Sequencing input: peripheral blood.

The CDR3 here is CASSIVTRTSVRETQYF. In DNA form, the CDR3 reads TGTGCCAGTAGTATAGTGACTAGGACGTCAGTCCGTGAGACCCAGTACTTC. The rearrangement links TRBV19 to TRBJ2-5; tentatively, D is TRBD2 (6 bases). V dropped 1 base and J dropped 5 bases, with 20 bases sitting between them. The CDR3 extends over 17 amino acids. The germline gives CDR1 LNHDA, CDR2 SQIVND (reference sequence).